The 5 T cell receptor beta chains below come from one sample, sequenced in a study of T cell responses to AZD1222 COVID-19 vaccine. Assay used: immunoSEQ multiplex PCR; TCRdb lists only in-frame clones, some missing. The sample records 140,000 to 150,000 clones, around nine tenths being singletons. Specimen: peripheral blood, collected on day 0 of MenACWY control vaccination. Every receptor here comes from an adult in good health.

The V and J genes are TRBV29-1 and TRBJ2-5; D gene ambiguous. The CDR3 totals 13 residues. Germline CDR1 and CDR2: SQVTM and ANQGSEA. V dropped 7 bases and J dropped 7 bases, with 19 bases sitting between them. The CDR3 DNA is TGCAGCGCGAATGACCCACAATTTTGGACCCAGTACTTC. Translation: CSANDPQFWTQYF.

The chain links TRBV4-2 to TRBJ2-7; D unclear. V lost 1 base and J lost 2, with 15 bases in between. The length of the CDR3 is 16 residues. The germline CDR1 and CDR2 sequences are LGHNA and YNFKEQ. The CDR3 region has the DNA TGTGCCAGCAGCCAAGGGTCGGTAGGGATGACCTACGAGCAGTACTTC. It translates to CASSQGSVGMTYEQYF.

This clone was counted between two and nine times. The chain joins TRBV3-1 (or the pseudogene TRBV3-2) to TRBJ1-2; D is unclear. CDR3 length: 19 residues. Germline V gene sequence: CDR1 LGHDT, CDR2 YNNKEL (reference sequence). V lost 6 bases and J lost 1, with 27 bases in between. CDR3 sequence: CASRPFTRRPNSFNYGYTF. In DNA form, the CDR3 reads TGTGCCAGCAGACCCTTTACTCGGCGGCCCAACAGCTTTAACTATGGCTACACCTTC.

The V gene is TRBV20-1, the J gene TRBJ2-7; TRBD2 matches at 9 bases. From germline, CDR1 is DFQATT and CDR2 SNEGSKA (reference sequence). This CDR3 is built from 11 residues. Unmatched junction bases numbered 3, after V lost 3 bases and J lost 9 bases. In DNA, the CDR3 is TGCAGTGCTAGTTATAGCGGGGGGCAGTACTTC. This encodes CSASYSGGQYF.

The J gene is TRBJ1-2, the V gene TRBV19, with 7 bases identical to TRBD1. Trimming took 6 bases from V and 4 from J; bases not matched to a gene: 5. The CDR3 loop spans 13 amino acids. From germline, CDR1 is LNHDA and CDR2 SQIVND (reference sequence). CDR3 sequence: CASRGDRVYGYTF. DNA for the CDR3: TGTGCCAGTAGGGGCGACAGGGTCTATGGCTACACCTTC.